This TCR beta chain was found in a study of blood T cell repertoires in COVID-19. About the study: Acute-phase and convalescent COVID-19 samples originated in the United States, Italy and Spain.

V lost 3 bases and J 4 bases, leaving 18 bases between the germline ends. CDR1 and CDR2 from the germline V gene are SQVTM and ANQGSEA. The CDR3 covers 15 residues. Profiling relied on immunoSEQ multiplex PCR, and the TCRdb table lists in-frame clones only, not all of them. The repertoire holds about 90,000 clones, about 78% seen once, with approximately 15% in the top ten. The V call is TRBV29-1, the J call TRBJ1-2; tentatively, D is TRBD1 (5 bases). This receptor was taken from a woman aged 80 or over with acute or convalescent COVID-19. The source material was peripheral blood. For the CDR3, the DNA is TGCAGCGTTGAGCAGGGACTCCCCTTGGGCTATGGCTACACCTTC. Translation: CSVEQGLPLGYGYTF. Supplemented by reference TRBV29-1 and TRBJ1-2, the full variable domain reads SAVISQKPSRDICQRGTSLTIQCQVDSQVTMMFWYRQQPGQSLTLIATANQGSEATYESGFVIDKFPISRPNLTFSTLTVSNMSPEDSSIYLCSVEQGLPLGYGYTFGSGTRLTVV.